These T cell receptor beta chains were read from a single sample in a study of blood T cell repertoires in COVID-19. Produced via immunoSEQ multiplex PCR; TCRdb's table is partial and in-frame only. Of tens of thousands of clones listed, roughly 80% are singletons. Input material: peripheral blood. These receptors were taken from a woman aged 60-75 years with acute or convalescent COVID-19. The CDR3 runs from the conserved cysteine through the conserved F or W. The order of the fields is J gene, V gene, D gene, CDR3 protein, CDR3 DNA. A D gene is named only where the DNA matches it firmly.

TRBJ2-2	TRBV30	TRBD2	CAWSVRLAGGLSTGELFF	TGTGCCTGGAGTGTACGGCTAGCGGGGGGGCTTTCCACCGGGGAGCTGTTTTTT
TRBJ1-5	TRBV7-2	TRBD1	CASSSGGLAQPQHF	TGTGCCAGCAGCTCAGGGGGATTAGCGCAGCCCCAGCATTTT
TRBJ1-1	TRBV7-9	NA	CASTLAGGNTEAFF	TGTGCCAGCACCCTAGCCGGGGGGAACACTGAAGCTTTCTTT
TRBJ1-1	TRBV20-1	NA	CSARAGTEAFF	TGCAGTGCCCGGGCGGGGACTGAAGCTTTCTTT
TRBJ1-1	TRBV6-7	TRBD1	CASSRRDRDLNTEAFF	TGTGCCAGCAGTCGCCGGGACAGGGACTTGAACACTGAAGCTTTCTTT
TRBJ2-7	TRBV27	TRBD1	CASRGLNGQGGSYEQYF	TGTGCCAGCAGGGGACTGAATGGACAGGGGGGGTCCTACGAGCAGTACTTC
TRBJ2-5	TRBV7-9	TRBD1	CASSPGQAGIETQYF	TGTGCCAGCAGCCCAGGACAGGCCGGAATAGAGACCCAGTACTTC
TRBJ1-2	TRBV6-1	NA	CASSEQVYGYTF	TGTGCCAGCAGTGAACAGGTTTATGGCTACACCTTC
TRBJ2-6	TRBV5-1	NA	CASSPDRHSGANVLTF	TGCGCCAGCAGCCCTGACAGGCACTCTGGGGCCAACGTCCTGACTTTC
TRBJ2-3	TRBV5-1	NA	CASSLVGRAATDTQYF	TGCGCCAGCAGCTTGGTCGGCAGGGCTGCGACAGATACGCAGTATTTT
TRBJ2-2	TRBV7-2	TRBD2	CASLGGAANTGELFF	TGTGCCAGCCTCGGGGGGGCCGCGAACACCGGGGAGCTGTTTTTT
TRBJ2-7	TRBV7-7	TRBD2	CASSSTSGGAHEQYF	TGTGCCAGCAGCTCGACTAGCGGGGGGGCCCACGAGCAGTACTTC
TRBJ2-7	TRBV10-3	TRBD1	CAMTAGTGSLYEQYF	TGTGCCATGACTGCTGGGACAGGGTCCCTCTACGAGCAGTACTTC
TRBJ2-3	TRBV24-1	TRBD1	CATSDLGDRSTDTQYF	TGTGCCACCAGTGATTTAGGGGACAGAAGCACAGATACGCAGTATTTT
TRBJ1-6	TRBV10-3	NA	CAISESGGSGHNSPLHF	TGTGCCATCAGTGAGTCCGGAGGGTCAGGCCATAATTCACCCCTCCACTTT
TRBJ1-1	TRBV28	NA	CASSPTGRVATEAFF	TGTGCCAGCAGCCCTACAGGGAGGGTGGCCACTGAAGCTTTCTTT
TRBJ2-7	TRBV19	NA	CASSIGFSYEQYF	TGTGCCAGTAGTATTGGCTTCTCCTACGAGCAGTACTTC
TRBJ2-1	TRBV7-9	NA	CASSSDTNEQFF	TGTGCCAGCAGCTCAGACACCAATGAGCAGTTCTTC
TRBJ1-1	TRBV9	NA	CASSPLGQTNTEAFF	TGTGCCAGCAGCCCCCTGGGGCAGACGAACACTGAAGCTTTCTTT
TRBJ1-2	TRBV10-2	TRBD1	CASSRPGQEYGYTF	TGCGCCAGCAGCAGACCGGGACAGGAATATGGCTACACCTTC
TRBJ1-1	TRBV9	NA	CASSVEAGGITEAFF	TGTGCCAGCAGCGTAGAAGCAGGCGGGATCACTGAAGCTTTCTTT